These 31 T cell receptor beta chains share one sample of origin, sequenced in a study of blood T cell repertoires in COVID-19. Sequencing used immunoSEQ multiplex PCR; TCRdb keeps in-frame clones, though not all of them. The sample lists around 310,000 clones, around 89% seen once, with around 4% in the top ten. Sequencing was performed on peripheral blood. These receptors were collected from a woman in her forties or fifties with active or convalescent COVID-19.

V is TRBV7-9 and J is TRBJ2-1, with 11 bases that match TRBD2. The germline V gene encodes CDR1 SEHNR and CDR2 FQNEAQ (reference sequence). The CDR3 consists of 13 residues. V lost 5 bases to trimming and J lost 9 bases; unmatched junction nucleotides: 3. CDR3 loop: CASSPGTSGEQFF. For the CDR3, the DNA is TGTGCCAGCAGCCCAGGGACTAGCGGTGAGCAGTTCTTC.

The chain links TRBV6-5 to TRBJ2-2; 8 nucleotides match TRBD1. Germline CDR1 MNHEY, CDR2 SVGAGI. This CDR3 is built from 15 residues. With 6 bases clipped from V and 0 bases from J, the junction kept 3 bases outside the gene matches. DNA of the CDR3: TGTGCCAGCAGGCCGGGACAGGCGAACACCGGGGAGCTGTTTTTT. Translated, it gives CASRPGQANTGELFF.

The chain employs TRBV28 and TRBJ2-3; 10 positions match TRBD2. V gave up 4 bases and J gave up 2 bases; unmatched junction bases: 9. The CDR3 totals 17 residues. Germline CDR1 and CDR2: MDHEN and SYDVKM. The CDR3 region has the DNA TGTGCCAGCAGTTCCGGCCGTAGCGGGAGGATCACAGATACGCAGTATTTT. It codes for CASSSGRSGRITDTQYF.

The chain recombines TRBV30 with TRBJ1-1; D may be TRBD1 (5 bases). Germline CDR1 and CDR2: GTSNPN and SVGIG (reference sequence). Trimming pared 0 bases from V and 1 base from J, leaving 9 bases between. This CDR3 is built from 14 residues. The CDR3 nucleotides read TGTGCCTGGAGTGTAAGACAGAGGAACACTGAAGCTTTCTTT. This sequence encodes CAWSVRQRNTEAFF.

CDR3 bases: TGTGCCAGCAGTTACTCGACAGGGGATAATGAAAAACTGTTTTTT. This encodes CASSYSTGDNEKLFF. The V and J genes are TRBV6-6 and TRBJ1-4; 8 bases fit TRBD1. The CDR3 runs 15 residues. The V segment lost 0 bases and the J segment 4 bases; nucleotides outside the gene matches: 1. Germline CDR1 and CDR2: MNHNY and SVGAGI (reference sequence).

This chain connects TRBV5-1 to TRBJ1-1; tentatively, D is TRBD1 (5 bases). Germline CDR1 reads SGHRS; CDR2 reads YFSETQ. V was shortened by 4 bases and J by 1 base, with 14 bases between the two germline ends. The CDR3 has 15 residues. CDR3 nucleotide sequence: TGCGCCAGCAGCCCCACGAGACAGAGGAACACTGAAGCTTTCTTT. Amino acid sequence: CASSPTRQRNTEAFF.

The rearrangement uses TRBV7-3 and TRBJ2-1; 10 nucleotides match TRBD1. Trimming took 1 base from V and 6 from J; bases not matched to a gene: 9. The CDR3 loop spans 17 amino acids. Germline values: CDR1 SGHTA, CDR2 FQGTGA. The CDR3 DNA is TGTGCCAGCAGCTTAATCCCCCTGGACAGGGGGAGCAATGAGCAGTTCTTC. It is translated as CASSLIPLDRGSNEQFF.

DNA of the CDR3: TGTGCCAGCTCAGCCGTTAGCGGGAGAGACGAGCAGTACTTC. Translated, it gives CASSAVSGRDEQYF. The rearrangement joins TRBV18 to TRBJ2-7; TRBD2 matches at 9 bases. Per germline, CDR1 KGHSH and CDR2 LQKENI. The CDR3 extends over 14 amino acids. The V segment lost 5 bases and the J segment 5 bases; nucleotides outside the gene matches: 7.

The rearrangement uses TRBV5-5 and TRBJ1-1; perhaps TRBD1 as D (6 bases). This CDR3 spans 14 amino acids. CDR1 and CDR2 (germline): SGHKS, YYEKEE (reference sequence). The germline V and J ends were trimmed by 2 bases and 5 bases, with 13 bases remaining between them. DNA of the CDR3: TGTGCCAGCAGCTTCGTACAGGGTTATACTGAAGCTTTCTTT. Protein sequence: CASSFVQGYTEAFF. The variable domain in full, completed from reference TRBV5-5 and TRBJ1-1, reads DAGVTQSPTHLIKTRGQQVTLRCSPISGHKSVSWYQQVLGQGPQFIFQYYEKEERGRGNFPDRFSARQFPNYSSELNVNALLLGDSALYLCASSFVQGYTEAFFGQGTRLTVV.

The J gene is TRBJ1-5, the V gene TRBV7-8, with D unclear. CDR3 length: 19 residues. With 3 bases removed from V and 4 bases from J, the gap between germline ends came to 25 bases. Germline V lookup: CDR1 SGHVS, CDR2 FQNEAQ. The CDR3 bases are TGTGCCAGCAGCTTCAGACACCTTGATACCTTCGACGCTAATCAGCCCCAGCATTTT. This codes for CASSFRHLDTFDANQPQHF.

The V gene is TRBV6-1, the J gene TRBJ2-3, with TRBD2 as a possible D gene (5 bases). Deletions cut 2 bases from V and 1 base from J, with 10 bases between. CDR1 is MNHNS and CDR2 is SASEGT in the germline V gene. The CDR3 extends over 15 amino acids. DNA for the CDR3: TGTGCCAGCAGTGAAATTGGACTCCGCACAGATACGCAGTATTTT. As protein: CASSEIGLRTDTQYF.

The gene calls are TRBV6-6 and TRBJ1-2; D unresolved. The germline V gene has CDR1 MNHNY and CDR2 SVGAGI (reference sequence). This CDR3 spans 14 amino acids. V lost 0 bases and J lost 14, with 19 bases in between. This CDR3 is CASSYSPGGQEKTF. The CDR3 nucleotides read TGTGCCAGCAGTTACTCCCCCGGCGGGCAGGAAAAGACCTTC.

This clone was observed once. This chain connects TRBV6-4 to TRBJ1-5; D possibly corresponds to TRBD1 (6 bases). CDR3 length: 17 amino acids. V lost 8 bases and J lost 0, with 20 bases in between. CDR1 MRHNA and CDR2 SNTAGT come from the germline V gene. The CDR3 DNA reads TGTGCCAGCCGACCGCACAGGGACCCTTATAGCAATCAGCCCCAGCATTTT. Its translation is CASRPHRDPYSNQPQHF.

This chain uses TRBV7-9 with TRBJ1-6; D uncertain. Trimming cost V 2 bases and J 10 bases, with 12 bases left between them. The length of the CDR3 is 14 residues. CDR1 is SEHNR, CDR2 FQNEAQ, per germline (reference sequence). CDR3 sequence reads: CASSLTEGYSPLHF. The CDR3 DNA sequence: TGTGCCAGCAGCTTAACGGAGGGATACTCACCCCTCCACTTT. The entire variable domain, with the rest obtained from reference TRBV7-9 and TRBJ1-6, is as follows: DTGVSQNPRHKITKRGQNVTFRCDPISEHNRLYWYRQTLGQGPEFLTYFQNEAQLEKSRLLSDRFSAERPKGSFSTLEIQRTEQGDSAMYLCASSLTEGYSPLHFGNGTRLTVT.

The rearrangement joins TRBV28 to TRBJ2-7; D remains unclear. The CDR3 loop spans 12 amino acids. CDR1 and CDR2 from the germline V gene are MDHEN and SYDVKM. The germline V and J ends were trimmed by 0 bases and 4 bases, with 4 bases remaining between them. CDR3 sequence (DNA): TGTGCCAGCAGTTTATGGTCGTACGAGCAGTACTTC. Translated: CASSLWSYEQYF. Looking up the rest from reference TRBV28 and TRBJ2-7 gives the full variable domain: DVKVTQSSRYLVKRTGEKVFLECVQDMDHENMFWYRQDPGLGLRLIYFSYDVKMKEKGDIPEGYSVSREKKERFSLILESASTNQTSMYLCASSLWSYEQYFGPGTRLTVT.

V usage is TRBV5-1 and J usage is TRBJ2-2, with D possibly matching TRBD1 (8 bases). Germline CDR1 is SGHRS and CDR2 is YFSETQ. The V and J ends lost 1 base and 6 bases respectively, with 13 bases between them. The CDR3 is 15 amino acids. This chain's CDR3 is CASSLTTGGAGELFF. CDR3 coding DNA: TGCGCCAGCAGCTTGACCACAGGGGGGGCCGGGGAGCTGTTTTTT.

This clone came up once. J is TRBJ1-4 and V is TRBV7-9; 9 nucleotides align to TRBD1. This CDR3 is 14 amino acids long. CDR1 SEHNR and CDR2 FQNEAQ come from the germline V gene (reference sequence). V trimming: 3 bases; J trimming: 11 bases; junction bases outside the gene matches: 7. DNA of the CDR3: TGTGCCAGCAGCTTTCCGGGACAGGGCGACAAACTGTTTTTT. Its translation is CASSFPGQGDKLFF. The full variable domain, in which reference TRBV7-9 and TRBJ1-4 provide the parts outside the CDR3, is DTGVSQNPRHKITKRGQNVTFRCDPISEHNRLYWYRQTLGQGPEFLTYFQNEAQLEKSRLLSDRFSAERPKGSFSTLEIQRTEQGDSAMYLCASSFPGQGDKLFFGSGTQLSVL.

This chain joins TRBV2 and TRBJ2-7; no definite D call. Germline V gene sequence: CDR1 SNHLY, CDR2 FYNNEI. The CDR3 is 10 residues long. With 8 bases removed from V and 3 bases from J, the gap between germline ends came to 5 bases. CDR3 in amino acids: CASSGYEQYF. DNA of the CDR3: TGTGCCAGCTCGGGCTACGAGCAGTACTTC.

This chain joins TRBV10-2 and TRBJ2-7, with TRBD1 as a possible D gene (5 bases). CDR1 WSHSY and CDR2 SAAADI come from the germline V gene. The CDR3 has 15 residues. The V end lost 0 bases, the J end lost 3 bases, and 12 bases lay between the germline ends. The CDR3 loop reads CASSESRQGVYEQYF. The CDR3 DNA is TGCGCCAGCAGTGAGTCGAGGCAAGGGGTCTACGAGCAGTACTTC.

The rearrangement joins TRBV12-5 to TRBJ1-2; no firm D call. The V end lost 6 bases, the J end lost 3 bases, and 8 bases lay between the germline ends. CDR1 and CDR2 from the germline V gene are LGHNT and FRNRAP. The CDR3 is made up of 12 amino acids. The CDR3 region is CASGLNYYGYTF. As DNA, the CDR3 is TGTGCTAGTGGACTCAACTACTATGGCTACACCTTC.

This clone was counted a single time. CDR3 nucleotides: TGTGCCACCAGCAGAGGGGGCGGTGGCTTGCAAGAGACCCAGTACTTC. Its translation is CATSRGGGGLQETQYF. The chain is built from TRBV15 and TRBJ2-5, with D possibly TRBD1 on 5 matching bases. The CDR3 loop spans 16 amino acids. CDR1 is LNHNV, CDR2 YYDKDF, per germline (reference sequence). V was trimmed by 1 base and J by 2 bases, leaving 14 bases between them.

The rearrangement uses TRBV21-1 and TRBJ1-3; the table's D call, TRBD1, was not checked against the DNA. TRBV21-1 is termed a pseudogene. There are 16 residues in the CDR3. The CDR3 DNA sequence: TGTGCCAGCAGCAAAGGACAGGGGATCTCTGGAAACACCATATATTTT. It codes for CASSKGQGISGNTIYF.

The CDR3: CASSSTEDRSETQYF. CDR3 nucleotide sequence: TGTGCCAGCAGCTCTACTGAAGACAGGTCAGAGACCCAGTACTTC. This sequence joins TRBV7-9 and TRBJ2-5; D is possibly TRBD1 (6 bases). The CDR3 runs 15 residues. Germline lookup yields CDR1 SEHNR and CDR2 FQNEAQ (reference sequence). V dropped 4 bases and J dropped 4 bases, with 16 bases sitting between them.

The V and J genes are TRBV9 and TRBJ1-3, with D maybe TRBD1 (6 bases). CDR1 and CDR2 (germline): SGDLS, YYNGEE. The length of the CDR3 is 15 residues. The germline V and J ends were trimmed by 0 bases and 4 bases, with 11 bases remaining between them. The CDR3 coding sequence is TGTGCCAGCAGCGTAGCGGGGGGGCTCGGAAACACCATATATTTT. It is translated as CASSVAGGLGNTIYF.

Points on this clone: The final CDR3 position lacks the conserved phenylalanine or tryptophan, pointing to a likely read error. The DNA is left out, because the CDR3 cannot be placed on it with certainty; the CDR3 is given as TCRdb lists it. The V and J genes are TRBV9 and TRBJ1-1. Germline V gene data show CDR1 as SGDLS and CDR2 as YYNGEE. The CDR3 is 13 residues long, ends included. The chain's CDR3 is CASSSDAGGPSEV.

J is TRBJ1-1 and V is TRBV10-3; D gene uncertain. The CDR3 is 12 residues long. V shed 5 bases and J shed 7 bases, with 11 bases lying between them. The germline CDR1 and CDR2 sequences are ENHRY and SYGVKD. As DNA, the CDR3 is TGTGCCATCAGTAACACCCCAGGTGAAGCTTTCTTT. Translation: CAISNTPGEAFF.

This clone came up once. The chain joins TRBV5-1 to TRBJ1-1; no firm D call. V lost 7 bases to trimming and J lost 1 base, with 8 bases between them. The CDR3 totals 12 residues. CDR1 and CDR2 from the germline V gene are SGHRS and YFSETQ. In nucleotides, the CDR3 is TGCGCCAGCCGACAAGAGAACACTGAAGCTTTCTTT. This translates into CASRQENTEAFF. Full variable domain (outside the CDR3, taken from reference TRBV5-1 and TRBJ1-1): KAGVTQTPRYLIKTRGQQVTLSCSPISGHRSVSWYQQTPGQGLQFLFEYFSETQRNKGNFPGRFSGRQFSNSRSEMNVSTLELGDSALYLCASRQENTEAFFGQGTRLTVV.

The rearrangement links TRBV6-5 to TRBJ1-6; D remains unclear. Trimming cost V 5 bases and J 3 bases, with 11 bases left between them. The CDR3 consists of 15 residues. CDR1 is MNHEY, CDR2 SVGAGI, per germline. The CDR3 here is CASSPRGSYNSPLHF. The CDR3 DNA follows: TGTGCCAGCAGTCCCCGTGGGAGCTATAATTCACCCCTCCACTTT.

The gene calls are TRBV3-1 (or the pseudogene TRBV3-2) and TRBJ1-6; maybe TRBD1 (6 bases). The V end was cut by 4 bases, the J end by 7 bases, with 14 bases between. This CDR3 is built from 15 residues. Germline V gives CDR1 LGHDT, CDR2 YNNKEL (reference sequence). The CDR3 nucleotides are TGTGCCAGCAGCCTTGCGGGGGGCGAAAATTCACCCCTCCACTTT. Amino acid sequence: CASSLAGGENSPLHF.

J is TRBJ1-1 and V is TRBV21-1; TRBD1 was called by the table and not checked on the DNA. TRBV21-1 constitutes a pseudogene. The CDR3 is made up of 17 amino acids. CDR3 nucleotides: TGTGCCAGCACCCTTCCCGGGACAGGGGAATCGAACACTGAAGCTTTCTTT. Protein: CASTLPGTGESNTEAFF.

This clone appeared once. The chain joins TRBV30 to TRBJ1-1, with TRBD1 identical over 12 bases. J gave up 12 bases and V 3 bases, and 11 bases lay outside the gene matches. The CDR3 spans 14 residues. Germline V CDR1 and CDR2: GTSNPN, SVGIG (reference sequence). The CDR3 sequence: CAWRFLGTGGATFF. The DNA for the CDR3 is TGTGCCTGGAGATTTCTAGGGACAGGGGGCGCAACTTTCTTT. The whole variable domain, remainder taken from reference TRBV30 and TRBJ1-1, is SQTIHQWPATLVQPVGSPLSLECTVEGTSNPNLYWYRQAAGRGLQLLFYSVGIGQISSEVPQNLSASRPQDRQFILSSKKLLLSDSGFYLCAWRFLGTGGATFFGQGTRLTVV.